Each of the 14 T cell receptor beta chains below was sequenced from the same sample in a study of blood T cell repertoires in COVID-19 (dated by TCRdb to 2020 to 2021). Library construction relied on the immunoSEQ multiplex PCR assay. As stored in TCRdb, this immuneACCESS dataset retains in-frame rearrangements with V and J assigned. A fraction of the clones does not appear; measured against another copy, unresolved V genes explain less than half of the discrepancy, and the remainder lacks a known reason. Recorded for this sample are under 500,000 clones; around 89% of them occurred a single time. The ten biggest clones cover around 1.1% of the sample. Sample: PBMCs or T cells enriched from blood (not recorded which). These receptors were collected from a man aged 30-40 years who had recovered from COVID-19.

The chain is built from TRBV3-1 (or the pseudogene TRBV3-2) and TRBJ2-1, with TRBD1 matching 9 bases. Looked up from germline, CDR1 is LGHDT and CDR2 is YNNKEL (reference sequence). There are 12 residues in the CDR3. The V gene end was trimmed by 6 bases and the J gene end by 11 bases; junction bases not matched to a gene: 5. The CDR3 here is CASRPGTGKQFF. For the CDR3, the DNA is TGTGCCAGCAGACCCGGGACAGGGAAGCAGTTCTTC.

This rearrangement joins TRBV27 to TRBJ2-2; D might be TRBD2 (5 bases). Trimming removed 6 bases at V and 7 bases at J, with 9 bases between. Germline CDR1 reads MNHEY; CDR2 reads SMNVEV (reference sequence). The CDR3 sequence is 12 residues long. DNA of the CDR3: TGTGCCAGCAGCCCAGAGGGCGGGGAGCTGTTTTTT. It encodes CASSPEGGELFF.

V and J are TRBV24-1 and TRBJ1-2; maybe TRBD1 (6 bases). Trimming left V 1 base short and J 6 bases short, with 8 bases between. This CDR3 is built from 13 residues. Per the germline V gene, CDR1 is KGHDR and CDR2 is SFDVKD. The DNA of the CDR3 is TGTGCCACCAGTGATTTAGACAGGAATGGCTACACCTTC. It codes for CATSDLDRNGYTF.

The chain combines TRBV10-1 with TRBJ2-7, with unresolved D. The CDR3 spans 14 residues. CDR1 WNHNN and CDR2 SYGVQD come from the germline V gene (reference sequence). Trimming left V 2 bases short and J 0 bases short, with 8 bases between. The CDR3, as DNA: TGCGCCAGCAGTGAGACTTCCCTCTCCTACGAGCAGTACTTC. Its translation: CASSETSLSYEQYF.

The chain links TRBV3-1 (or the pseudogene TRBV3-2) to TRBJ1-2; 7 bases line up with TRBD1. Trimming cost V 2 bases and J 8 bases; bases outside gene matches: 2. The CDR3 is made up of 12 amino acids. Per germline, CDR1 LGHDT and CDR2 YNNKEL (reference sequence). This CDR3 is CASSQTQGGYTF. CDR3 DNA sequence: TGTGCCAGCAGCCAAACACAGGGGGGCTACACCTTC.

V usage is TRBV19 and J usage is TRBJ2-1; TRBD2 is a possible D gene (6 bases). V lost 8 bases and J 9 bases, leaving 17 bases between the germline ends. The CDR3 is 13 amino acids. Germline assignment: CDR1 LNHDA and CDR2 SQIVND (reference sequence). The CDR3 nucleotides are TGTGCCAGTGTGGGCCTCATCGGGGGTGAGCAGTTCTTC. It codes for CASVGLIGGEQFF.

This chain joins TRBV5-1 and TRBJ1-1; D gene uncertain. Germline V lookup: CDR1 SGHRS, CDR2 YFSETQ. This CDR3 spans 13 amino acids. V lost 5 bases and J lost 5, with 13 bases in between. CDR3 loop: CASSYREDTEAFF. The CDR3 coding sequence is TGCGCCAGCAGTTATAGGGAGGATACTGAAGCTTTCTTT.

The chain combines TRBV18 with TRBJ1-5; unclear D gene. Germline CDR1 reads KGHSH; CDR2 reads LQKENI. The V and J ends lost 2 bases and 10 bases respectively, with 15 bases between them. This CDR3 region has 14 residues. The CDR3 reads CASSPGGSTFPQHF. The CDR3, as DNA: TGTGCCAGCTCACCAGGAGGAAGCACGTTTCCCCAGCATTTT.

This rearrangement joins TRBV5-1 to TRBJ1-2, with 10 bases aligning to TRBD1. This CDR3 is built from 15 residues. J gave up 8 bases and V 8 bases, and 15 bases lay outside the gene matches. The germline V gene has CDR1 SGHRS and CDR2 YFSETQ. The CDR3 DNA reads TGCGCCAGTTCCAGACTGGGGGACAGGGGAGGAGGCTACACCTTC. Translated: CASSRLGDRGGGYTF.

This chain uses TRBV28 with TRBJ2-1, with 10 bases lining up with TRBD2. The CDR3 sequence is 15 residues long. V shed 3 bases, J shed 7 bases, and the junction held 6 bases outside the gene matches. In germline, CDR1 is MDHEN, CDR2 SYDVKM. The CDR3 loop reads CASSLVAGGDNEQFF. The CDR3 DNA follows: TGTGCCAGCAGTTTGGTAGCGGGAGGTGATAATGAGCAGTTCTTC.

The chain has TRBV10-3 and TRBJ1-2; D not certain. This CDR3 comprises 13 residues. Germline CDR1 is ENHRY and CDR2 is SYGVKD. Trimming removed 3 bases at V and 8 bases at J, with 13 bases between. CDR3 protein: CAISDGGREGYTF. CDR3 coding DNA: TGTGCCATCAGTGACGGCGGGAGAGAAGGCTACACCTTC.

The chain joins TRBV27 to TRBJ1-5, with 8 bases matching TRBD1. Germline CDR1 is MNHEY and CDR2 is SMNVEV (reference sequence). V lost 5 bases and J lost 7; bases outside the gene matches: 10. The CDR3 is made up of 15 amino acids. The DNA of the CDR3 is TGTGCCAGCAGTACACATGGACAGGGAGGACAGCCCCAGCATTTT. Protein: CASSTHGQGGQPQHF.

On this clone: The same CDR3 also results from other DNA sequences found in this sample. The chain employs TRBV12-3 or TRBV12-4 and TRBJ1-5; 7 nucleotides align to TRBD1. The ends lost 5 bases at V and 5 bases at J; junction bases unmatched: 3. This CDR3 region has 13 residues. CDR3 nucleotides: TGTGCCAGCAGTCGAGACAGGGATCAGCCCCAGCATTTT. It codes for CASSRDRDQPQHF.

The rearrangement uses TRBV5-4 and TRBJ2-1; TRBD1 agrees at 9 bases. Germline CDR1 SGHNT, CDR2 YYREEE (reference sequence). The CDR3 extends over 16 amino acids. V lost 0 bases to trimming and J lost 2 bases; unmatched junction nucleotides: 3. Written as DNA, the CDR3 is TGTGCCAGCAGCTTGGTGGGGACAGGGACCTACAATGAGCAGTTCTTC. As protein: CASSLVGTGTYNEQFF.